These 21 T cell receptor beta chains were all obtained from the same sample, sequenced in a study of blood T cell repertoires in COVID-19. Using immunoSEQ multiplex PCR, the repertoire was profiled, and TCRdb retains in-frame clones only, with some absent. The sample lists roughly 40,000 clones, roughly 74% occurring once. Sequenced input: peripheral blood. The receptors stem from a man aged 80 or over with acute or convalescent COVID-19.

The chain has TRBV28 and TRBJ2-3; 8 positions match TRBD1. Germline V CDR1 and CDR2: MDHEN, SYDVKM. V lost 5 bases, J lost 9 bases, and 13 bases stayed unmatched. The CDR3 loop spans 15 amino acids. DNA of the CDR3: TGTGCCAGCAGTCACTACAGGGGGTTGTTTTTGACGCAGTATTTT. Translating gives CASSHYRGLFLTQYF.

The chain joins TRBV14 to TRBJ2-1, with 10 bases lining up with TRBD2. CDR3 length: 15 residues. Per germline, CDR1 SGHDN and CDR2 FVKESK. V shed 3 bases, J shed 4 bases, and the junction held 3 bases outside the gene matches. CDR3 nucleotide sequence: TGTGCCAGCAGCCAGAGGACTAGCGGTTACAATGAGCAGTTCTTC. Translating gives CASSQRTSGYNEQFF.

This CDR3 reads CASSLRGGNQPQHF. The CDR3, as DNA: TGTGCCAGCAGTTTACGGGGAGGGAATCAGCCCCAGCATTTT. The rearrangement links TRBV28 to TRBJ1-5; D unresolved. The germline V gene encodes CDR1 MDHEN and CDR2 SYDVKM. V lost 2 bases and J 4 bases, leaving 9 bases between the germline ends. This CDR3 contains 14 residues.

The chain carries TRBV6-5 and TRBJ1-6, with unresolved D. CDR1 is MNHEY, CDR2 SVGAGI, per germline. The germline V and J ends were trimmed by 6 bases and 7 bases, with 7 bases remaining between them. CDR3 size: 12 residues. CDR3 nucleotides: TGTGCCAGCAGGGAGATCAATTCACCCCTCCACTTT. Protein sequence: CASREINSPLHF.

This chain connects TRBV27 to TRBJ2-7; 13 nucleotides align to TRBD2. Germline values: CDR1 MNHEY, CDR2 SMNVEV (reference sequence). The CDR3 totals 15 residues. J lost 3 bases, V lost 8 bases, and 7 bases had no gene match. In DNA form, the CDR3 reads TGTGCCAGCCCCGGGACTAGCGGGAAGCGCTACGAGCAGTACTTC. It translates to CASPGTSGKRYEQYF.

This sequence joins TRBV5-5 and TRBJ2-1, with 7 bases aligning to TRBD1. The CDR3 is 15 residues long. CDR1 and CDR2 from the germline V gene are SGHKS and YYEKEE (reference sequence). V lost 0 bases and J lost 3; bases outside the gene matches: 3. CDR3 amino acids: CASSLGQGIYNEQFF. CDR3 coding DNA: TGTGCCAGCAGCTTGGGACAGGGAATCTACAATGAGCAGTTCTTC.

The CDR3 here is CAISVLAGGETQYF. DNA for the CDR3: TGTGCCATCAGTGTACTAGCGGGGGGGGAGACCCAGTACTTC. The chain links TRBV10-3 to TRBJ2-5; 13 nucleotides align to TRBD2. The CDR3 consists of 14 residues. Germline V CDR1 and CDR2: ENHRY, SYGVKD. V dropped 4 bases and J dropped 5; count of bases not matched to a gene: 1.

V and J are TRBV6-5 and TRBJ2-1; the match to TRBD1 covers 10 bases. CDR3 length: 16 residues. CDR1 is MNHEY and CDR2 is SVGAGI in the germline V gene. Losses at the gene ends were 0 bases for V and 9 bases for J; bases not matched to a gene: 8. DNA for the CDR3: TGTGCCAGCAGTTACTCATCCGGGACAGGGGTCGCTGAGCAGTTCTTC. Its translation is CASSYSSGTGVAEQFF.

In its sample, this clone was seen a few times. The chain recombines TRBV2 with TRBJ1-6; TRBD1 agrees at 7 bases. V was pared by 4 bases and J by 7 bases, with 4 bases of the junction left unmatched. The CDR3 is 14 amino acids. Germline CDR1 SNHLY, CDR2 FYNNEI. CDR3: CASSAQGRNSPLHF. CDR3 DNA sequence: TGTGCCAGCAGTGCACAGGGGAGGAATTCACCCCTCCACTTT.

V usage is TRBV12-5 and J usage is TRBJ2-1, with TRBD1 matching 7 bases. The CDR3 sequence is 15 residues long. J was trimmed by 7 bases and V by 3 bases; bases with no gene match: 9. CDR1 LGHNT and CDR2 FRNRAP come from the germline V gene. The chain's CDR3 is CASGFWQGVRNEQFF. The CDR3 region has the DNA TGTGCTAGTGGTTTTTGGCAGGGGGTGAGAAATGAGCAGTTCTTC.

The rearrangement uses TRBV5-1 and TRBJ2-1; 9 bases align to TRBD1. The CDR3 has 15 amino acids. Germline-derived CDR1 and CDR2 are SGHRS and YFSETQ. Germline trimming cut 4 bases from V and 8 bases from J; bases unmatched to any gene: 10. The CDR3 region is CASSPGTGYPYEQFF. CDR3 DNA sequence: TGCGCCAGCAGCCCCGGGACAGGGTACCCCTATGAGCAGTTCTTC.

The rearrangement uses TRBV19 and TRBJ2-3; weak D call: TRBD2 (5 bases). Looked up from germline, CDR1 is LNHDA and CDR2 is SQIVND (reference sequence). The CDR3 contains 16 residues. The V end was cut by 4 bases, the J end by 2 bases, with 16 bases between. The CDR3 region has the DNA TGTGCCAGTAGTAGTGGCAGGACTTCTTTCACAGATACGCAGTATTTT. Translated, it gives CASSSGRTSFTDTQYF.

The rearrangement uses TRBV27 and TRBJ1-6, with a tentative D call TRBD1 (6 bases). V was pared by 6 bases and J by 6 bases, with 12 bases between. The CDR3 loop spans 14 amino acids. Germline V gives CDR1 MNHEY, CDR2 SMNVEV (reference sequence). CDR3 in amino acids: CASRRTDINSPLHF. The CDR3 DNA reads TGTGCCAGCAGGAGGACAGACATTAATTCACCCCTCCACTTT.

The chain employs TRBV7-8 and TRBJ2-3, with TRBD2 matching 9 bases. From germline, CDR1 is SGHVS and CDR2 FQNEAQ. This CDR3 spans 18 amino acids. V dropped 1 base and J dropped 3; count of bases not matched to a gene: 11. CDR3 residues: CASSLGRLAGVLTDTQYF. The CDR3 DNA reads TGTGCCAGCAGCTTAGGGCGCTTAGCGGGAGTTTTGACAGATACGCAGTATTTT.

The chain couples TRBV7-2 to TRBJ2-5; 9 positions match TRBD1. After removal of 4 bases from V and 5 bases from J, the junction contained 2 bases not matched to a gene. The CDR3 length is 13 residues. The germline CDR1 and CDR2 sequences are SGHTA and FQGNSA. CDR3 nucleotides: TGTGCCAGCAGCTGGACAGGGGTGGAGACCCAGTACTTC. As protein: CASSWTGVETQYF.

The table lists this clone with a few counts. The chain joins TRBV7-2 to TRBJ2-1; no clear D gene. The CDR3 sequence is 12 residues long. CDR1 and CDR2 from the germline V gene are SGHTA and FQGNSA. V lost 5 bases and J 8 bases, leaving 10 bases between the germline ends. CDR3 region: CASSPQQDEQFF. CDR3 DNA: TGTGCCAGCAGCCCCCAGCAGGATGAGCAGTTCTTC.

This clone was picked up a small number of times. J is TRBJ1-1 and V is TRBV18, with D possibly matching TRBD1 (6 bases). V shed 3 bases and J shed 5 bases, with 16 bases lying between them. The germline CDR1 and CDR2 sequences are KGHSH and LQKENI. The CDR3 runs 15 residues. CDR3 sequence reads: CASSPAGARGTEAFF. The CDR3 DNA is TGTGCCAGCTCACCTGCGGGGGCCCGAGGAACTGAAGCTTTCTTT.

The chain employs TRBV7-8 and TRBJ2-3, with D uncertain. CDR3 length: 15 amino acids. CDR1 and CDR2 from the germline V gene are SGHVS and FQNEAQ. The V end was cut by 3 bases, the J end by 0 bases, with 10 bases between. The chain's CDR3 is CASSLTFPSTDTQYF. Written as DNA, the CDR3 is TGTGCCAGCAGCTTGACTTTCCCTAGCACAGATACGCAGTATTTT.

The rearrangement joins TRBV29-1 to TRBJ2-5; 7 positions agree with TRBD1. V trimming: 8 bases; J trimming: 4 bases; junction bases outside the gene matches: 16. Germline CDR1 is SQVTM and CDR2 is ANQGSEA. The CDR3 length is 15 residues. The CDR3 reads CSTTGATSPSETQYF. The CDR3 DNA follows: TGCAGCACCACAGGGGCTACAAGCCCCTCAGAGACCCAGTACTTC.

This chain uses TRBV7-9 with TRBJ1-4; 7 positions agree with TRBD1. The CDR3 is made up of 16 amino acids. V lost 4 bases and J lost 8; bases outside the gene matches: 13. CDR1 is SEHNR, CDR2 FQNEAQ, per germline (reference sequence). CDR3 amino acids: CASSSRGGRGQEKLFF. The DNA of the CDR3 is TGTGCCAGCAGCTCAAGAGGGGGCAGGGGACAGGAAAAACTGTTTTTT.

In its sample, this clone was seen a few times. The genes are TRBV6-5 and TRBJ1-5, with D possibly matching TRBD1 (6 bases). The V gene's germline CDR1 is MNHEY and CDR2 SVGAGI. The CDR3 extends over 15 amino acids. V was trimmed by 4 bases and J by 5 bases, leaving 15 bases between them. In DNA form, the CDR3 reads TGTGCCAGCAGTTTAAGGGGAGGGGGTCATCAGCCCCAGCATTTT. Residues: CASSLRGGGHQPQHF.